This TCR beta chain was found in a study of response to subunit inactivated influenza vaccine. Germline loops: CDR1 DFQATT, CDR2 SNEGSKA (reference sequence). Trimming left V 4 bases short and J 8 bases short, with 12 bases between. The CDR3 runs 13 residues. TCRdb redid the calling of the RT-PCR reads with MiXCR, one entry per CDR3 protein. The sample records more than 150,000 distinct CDR3 sequences, approximately 8.7% being singletons. Notes on the study in general: A suggestion made by the authors is that each seasonal influenza vaccination recruits few new T cells.

In this sample, this clonotype turned up a few times. The antigen is undetermined. Specimen: non-naive T cells sorted from PBMCs, collected on the day of vaccination. The receptor's source is a man in his fifties who received an inactivated influenza vaccine. This rearrangement joins TRBV20-1 to TRBJ1-6; tentatively, D is TRBD1 (5 bases). CDR3 protein: CSANRGVDSPLHF. The CDR3 DNA reads as TGCAGTGCTAATCGGGGGGTGGATTCACCCCTCCACTTT.